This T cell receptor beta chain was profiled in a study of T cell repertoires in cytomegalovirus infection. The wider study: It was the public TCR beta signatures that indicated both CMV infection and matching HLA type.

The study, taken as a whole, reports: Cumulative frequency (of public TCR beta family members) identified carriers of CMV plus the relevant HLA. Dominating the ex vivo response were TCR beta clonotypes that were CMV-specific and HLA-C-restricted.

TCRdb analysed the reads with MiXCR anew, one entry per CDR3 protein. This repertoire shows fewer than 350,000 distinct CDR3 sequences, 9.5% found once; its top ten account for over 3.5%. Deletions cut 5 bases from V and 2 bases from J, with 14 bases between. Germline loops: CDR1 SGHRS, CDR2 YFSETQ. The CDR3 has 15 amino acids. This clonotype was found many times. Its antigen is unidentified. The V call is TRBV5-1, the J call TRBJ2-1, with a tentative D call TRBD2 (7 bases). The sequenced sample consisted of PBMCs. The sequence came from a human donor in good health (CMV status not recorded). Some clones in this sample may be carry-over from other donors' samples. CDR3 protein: CASSGRGDTYNEQFF. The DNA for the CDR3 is TGCGCCAGCAGTGGCCGGGGGGACACCTACAATGAGCAGTTCTTC.